These T cell receptor beta chains were read from a single sample in a study of T cells in Graves' hyperthyroidism and ophthalmopathy. MiXCR, applied by TCRdb to the multiplex PCR reads, yields one record per CDR3 protein. The sample holds fewer than 650,000 distinct CDR3 sequences, 12% to 15% seen once. Sequenced material: blood. These receptors were collected from a woman under 30 with Graves' ophthalmopathy. The conserved cysteine and the conserved F or W are not part of the CDR3 here. Fields, in order: CDR3 length, V gene, CDR3 protein.

14 | TRBV27 | ASSWDAAPQAYEQY
13 | TRBV27 | ASRDRLAGDHEQF
11 | TRBV5-1 | ASSFSINTEAF
12 | TRBV29-1 | SVVLTAVNEKLF
11 | TRBV10-3 | AISPDPGYGYT
10 | TRBV15 | ATSSEGFLQF
13 | TRBV20-1 | SALRAGRTYNEQF
17 | TRBV30 | AWRGAGTSGNGAKNIQY
16 | TRBV20-1 | SARGPGPLSGSGDEQF
15 | TRBV15 | ATSRDRRQGGAHEQY
13 | TRBV19 | ASSAEQQGGGGYT
12 | TRBV20-1 | SASQDDTRSPLH
15 | TRBV5-6 | ASSLGGHRPDTDTQY
13 | TRBV7-9 | ASSPWGQAYNEQF
13 | TRBV27 | ASSTGTGDTNEQF
17 | TRBV15 | ATSRDPFRLASSYNEQF
16 | TRBV6-1 | ASSASLRGNTNNQPQH
11 | TRBV4-1 | ASSHFGTHEQF
14 | TRBV18 | ASSRAGTGSQNEQF
16 | TRBV3-1 | ASSQDGDRGTYQETQY